One sample yielded the 32 T cell receptor beta chains listed below, sequenced in a study of cytomegalovirus exposure and HLA in healthy donors (dated by TCRdb to between 2016 and 2019). The library was produced with the immunoSEQ multiplex PCR assay. The multiplex PCR relied on a mix of 60 forward primers for TCR Vbeta segments and 13 reverse primers for TCR Jbeta segments. This is the immuneACCESS table as TCRdb keeps it, with only in-frame sequences that have V and J called. A part of the clones is gone; compared with another copy, unresolved V genes explain less than half, and the rest is unexplained. This sample lists around 110,000 clones; roughly 69% were detected once. The ten largest clones capture roughly 9.8% of the sample. Sequences were obtained from PBMCs. The receptors were gathered from a woman aged 40-49 years in good health and CMV-seropositive.

CDR3 in amino acids: CASSLAPGLRNEQFF. CDR3 nucleotide sequence: TGTGCCAGCAGCTTAGCGCCCGGACTTCGGAATGAGCAGTTCTTC. The rearrangement joins TRBV7-6 to TRBJ2-1, with D maybe TRBD2 (5 bases). The V gene's germline CDR1 is SGHVS and CDR2 FNYEAQ. With 0 bases removed from V and 7 bases from J, the gap between germline ends came to 13 bases. The CDR3 runs to 15 residues.

The chain combines TRBV9 with TRBJ2-7; 15 bases are a match to TRBD2. The germline V gene has CDR1 SGDLS and CDR2 YYNGEE. The ends lost 4 bases at V and 1 base at J; junction bases unmatched: 6. The CDR3 consists of 17 residues. The CDR3 region has the DNA TGTGCCAGCAGCTCGGGACTAGCGGGAGGAGAGTCCTACGAGCAGTACTTC. This translates into CASSSGLAGGESYEQYF.

The chain recombines TRBV5-1 with TRBJ2-2, with 7 bases aligning to TRBD2. The CDR3 totals 15 residues. The germline V gene has CDR1 SGHRS and CDR2 YFSETQ. Unmatched junction bases numbered 5, after V lost 4 bases and J lost 2 bases. The CDR3 here is CASSAVAGNTGELFF. For the CDR3, the DNA is TGCGCCAGCAGCGCGGTAGCGGGTAACACCGGGGAGCTGTTTTTT.

The chain combines TRBV5-1 with TRBJ2-5; 8 bases fit TRBD2. V lost 6 bases to trimming and J lost 5 bases; unmatched junction nucleotides: 9. In germline, CDR1 is SGHRS, CDR2 YFSETQ. This CDR3 is built from 14 residues. The CDR3 nucleotides read TGCGCCAGCACCTCGAGCGGGAGCGGGGAGACCCAGTACTTC. Amino acids: CASTSSGSGETQYF.

The gene calls are TRBV5-4 and TRBJ2-5, with unresolved D. The CDR3 covers 13 residues. Germline CDR1 is SGHNT and CDR2 is YYREEE (reference sequence). V was cut by 0 bases and J by 3 bases, with 6 bases left in between. CDR3 bases: TGTGCCAGCAGCTTGGGTAGTGAAGAGACCCAGTACTTC. Encoded protein: CASSLGSEETQYF.

The chain recombines TRBV9 with TRBJ2-1, with 10 positions matching TRBD1. V dropped 3 bases and J dropped 8; count of bases not matched to a gene: 8. Germline CDR1 reads SGDLS; CDR2 reads YYNGEE. CDR3 length: 15 residues. CDR3 region: CASSGSGTGEHEQFF. In DNA form, the CDR3 reads TGTGCCAGCAGCGGATCCGGGACAGGGGAGCATGAGCAGTTCTTC.

The V call is TRBV7-3, the J call TRBJ2-3, with D maybe TRBD1 (5 bases). CDR1 is SGHTA, CDR2 FQGTGA, per germline. This CDR3 spans 14 amino acids. V lost 4 bases to trimming and J lost 6 bases, with 14 bases between them. DNA of the CDR3: TGTGCCAGCAGCTATGGTGACAGCCTGGATACGCAGTATTTT. It specifies CASSYGDSLDTQYF.

This clone appeared once. The chain carries TRBV30 and TRBJ1-3; no clear D. V lost 1 base and J lost 1, with 2 bases in between. This CDR3 has 12 residues. Germline V gene sequence: CDR1 GTSNPN, CDR2 SVGIG (reference sequence). Here the CDR3 reads CAWSASGNTIYF. The CDR3 region has the DNA TGTGCCTGGAGTGCTTCTGGAAACACCATATATTTT.

The V and J genes are TRBV7-9 and TRBJ2-7, with D unresolved. Germline V gives CDR1 SEHNR, CDR2 FQNEAQ (reference sequence). The CDR3 is 13 amino acids. Trimming left V 5 bases short and J 2 bases short, with 10 bases between. The chain's CDR3 is CASSASVTYEQYF. The CDR3 region has the DNA TGTGCCAGCAGCGCAAGCGTAACCTACGAGCAGTACTTC. Together with reference TRBV7-9 and TRBJ2-7, the CDR3 gives the full variable domain: DTGVSQNPRHKITKRGQNVTFRCDPISEHNRLYWYRQTLGQGPEFLTYFQNEAQLEKSRLLSDRFSAERPKGSFSTLEIQRTEQGDSAMYLCASSASVTYEQYFGPGTRLTVT.

V gene TRBV7-8 combines with J gene TRBJ2-7, with 12 bases identical to TRBD1. Looked up from germline, CDR1 is SGHVS and CDR2 is FQNEAQ. Trimming cost V 5 bases and J 6 bases; bases outside gene matches: 8. CDR3 length: 15 residues. CDR3 bases: TGTGCCAGCAGCCATCCGGGACAGGGGGCGGGCGAGCAGTACTTC. Its protein is CASSHPGQGAGEQYF.

This clone was detected only a few times. The genes are TRBV6-5 and TRBJ2-3, with 7 nucleotides matching TRBD2. Germline V gene lookup returns CDR1 MNHEY and CDR2 SVGAGI. J was trimmed by 6 bases and V by 0 bases; bases with no gene match: 9. This CDR3 contains 16 residues. CDR3 bases: TGTGCCAGCAGTTACTCGGGTAGCGGGTCTCAGGATACGCAGTATTTT. As protein: CASSYSGSGSQDTQYF.

The chain carries TRBV5-1 and TRBJ1-1; a weak D match, TRBD1 (6 bases). The V end lost 0 bases, the J end lost 4 bases, and 13 bases lay between the germline ends. Germline CDR1 reads SGHRS; CDR2 reads YFSETQ. This CDR3 comprises 15 residues. DNA for the CDR3: TGCGCCAGCAGCTTGGTAGGGGGGGGGAGCACTGAAGCTTTCTTT. This translates into CASSLVGGGSTEAFF.

V usage is TRBV5-4 and J usage is TRBJ2-3; 8 nucleotides match TRBD2. V lost 5 bases and J lost 2; bases outside the gene matches: 10. The CDR3 sequence is 16 residues long. CDR1 and CDR2 (germline): SGHNT, YYREEE (reference sequence). The CDR3 protein is CASSRPGLGVTDTQYF. In nucleotides, the CDR3 is TGTGCCAGCAGTCGACCGGGACTAGGAGTCACAGATACGCAGTATTTT.

The chain combines TRBV4-2 with TRBJ2-3; 8 bases are shared with TRBD2. Looked up from germline, CDR1 is LGHNA and CDR2 is YNFKEQ. J gave up 2 bases and V 0 bases, and 4 bases lay outside the gene matches. The CDR3 contains 16 residues. The chain's CDR3 is CASSQDVAGYTDTQYF. The CDR3 DNA reads TGTGCCAGCAGCCAAGACGTAGCGGGGTACACAGATACGCAGTATTTT.

The chain uses TRBV7-2 and TRBJ2-3, with 7 bases lining up with TRBD2. The V segment lost 1 base and the J segment 4 bases; nucleotides outside the gene matches: 11. Germline assignment: CDR1 SGHTA and CDR2 FQGNSA. CDR3 size: 17 residues. CDR3 DNA sequence: TGTGCCAGCAGCTTAGGTATAGCGGCGGGAGTCGCAGATACGCAGTATTTT. This encodes CASSLGIAAGVADTQYF. Full variable domain (rest looked up from reference TRBV7-2 and TRBJ2-3): GAGVSQSPSNKVTEKGKDVELRCDPISGHTALYWYRQSLGQGLEFLIYFQGNSAPDKSGLPSDRFSAERTGGSVSTLTIQRTQQEDSAVYLCASSLGIAAGVADTQYFGPGTRLTVL.

CDR3 nucleotides: TGTGCTTCCGGCGCGGTGCCCGGCACTGAAGCTTTCTTT. This gives the protein CASGAVPGTEAFF. The gene calls are TRBV19 and TRBJ1-1, with D unclear. This CDR3 contains 13 residues. Germline lookup yields CDR1 LNHDA and CDR2 SQIVND (reference sequence).

The chain recombines TRBV7-9 with TRBJ2-3; TRBD2 matches at 9 bases. Germline values: CDR1 SEHNR, CDR2 FQNEAQ (reference sequence). The CDR3 is 17 residues long. Unmatched junction bases numbered 11, after V lost 5 bases and J lost 2 bases. CDR3 residues: CASSRSATSGFTDTQYF. CDR3 in DNA: TGTGCCAGCAGCCGAAGTGCGACTAGCGGCTTCACAGATACGCAGTATTTT.

In its sample, this clone was seen once. This CDR3 is CASREGLANSYEQYF. The CDR3 DNA reads TGTGCCAGCAGAGAGGGACTAGCGAATTCCTACGAGCAGTACTTC. The gene calls are TRBV6-5 and TRBJ2-7, with 10 bases that match TRBD2. V lost 6 bases to trimming and J lost 1 base; unmatched junction nucleotides: 6. The CDR3 consists of 15 residues. CDR1 is MNHEY, CDR2 SVGAGI, per germline.

CDR3 protein: CASSKETANTGELFF. Here the CDR3 DNA reads TGTGCCAGCAGCAAAGAGACAGCGAACACCGGGGAGCTGTTTTTT. The chain joins TRBV21-1 to TRBJ2-2; TRBD1 was called by the table and not checked on the DNA. TRBV21-1 is deemed a pseudogene. The CDR3 consists of 15 residues.

The V and J genes are TRBV27 and TRBJ2-1; TRBD1 is a possible D gene (6 bases). The CDR3 is 16 amino acids. Looked up from germline, CDR1 is MNHEY and CDR2 is SMNVEV (reference sequence). Trimming removed 4 bases at V and 2 bases at J, with 15 bases between. DNA for the CDR3: TGTGCCAGCAGTTATCAGGGGCCGGCTACCTACAATGAGCAGTTCTTC. This translates into CASSYQGPATYNEQFF.

The genes are TRBV5-1 and TRBJ1-1; the D is unclear. With 0 bases removed from V and 4 bases from J, the gap between germline ends came to 16 bases. This CDR3 has 16 amino acids. CDR1 SGHRS and CDR2 YFSETQ come from the germline V gene. This CDR3 is CASSLVGMAGGTEAFF. CDR3 nucleotide sequence: TGCGCCAGCAGCTTGGTGGGGATGGCCGGAGGCACTGAAGCTTTCTTT.

The chain uses TRBV28 and TRBJ2-5, with a possible D match to TRBD1 (5 bases). With 3 bases removed from V and 2 bases from J, the gap between germline ends came to 10 bases. Germline V gives CDR1 MDHEN, CDR2 SYDVKM. CDR3 length: 14 residues. CDR3 in amino acids: CASSFPTEQETQYF. In nucleotides, the CDR3 is TGTGCCAGCAGTTTCCCGACAGAACAAGAGACCCAGTACTTC.

J is TRBJ2-6 and V is TRBV10-3, with D perhaps TRBD2 (5 bases). Deletions cut 3 bases from V and 0 bases from J, with 9 bases between. The CDR3 loop spans 16 amino acids. Germline V lookup: CDR1 ENHRY, CDR2 SYGVKD. The chain's CDR3 is CAISEYGDSGANVLTF. In DNA, the CDR3 is TGTGCCATCAGTGAATACGGGGACTCTGGGGCCAACGTCCTGACTTTC.

A single count supports this clone. The chain uses TRBV5-6 and TRBJ2-2; D is uncertain. Trimming took 7 bases from V and 4 from J, leaving 11 bases between them. CDR1 SGHDT and CDR2 YYEEEE come from the germline V gene. CDR3 length: 13 residues. This CDR3 reads CASSDTFTGELFF. As DNA, the CDR3 is TGTGCCAGCTCCGACACCTTCACCGGGGAGCTGTTTTTT.

This chain uses TRBV4-2 with TRBJ2-7; 8 bases are a match to TRBD1. This CDR3 is 14 amino acids long. J lost 2 bases, V lost 2 bases, and 2 bases had no gene match. The germline V gene has CDR1 LGHNA and CDR2 YNFKEQ. CDR3 in amino acids: CASSQWTGPYEQYF. The CDR3 DNA follows: TGTGCCAGCAGCCAATGGACAGGGCCCTACGAGCAGTACTTC.

This chain joins TRBV2 and TRBJ2-1; possibly TRBD2 for D (5 bases). Germline V CDR1 and CDR2: SNHLY, FYNNEI. The CDR3 is 11 residues long. V gave up 7 bases and J gave up 9 bases, with 10 bases separating them. DNA of the CDR3: TGTGCCAGCAACTGGAGCGGTGAGCAGTTCTTC. It specifies CASNWSGEQFF.

The CDR3 region is CASSPGLAGYNEQFF. In DNA form, the CDR3 reads TGTGCCAGCAGCCCTGGACTAGCGGGATACAATGAGCAGTTCTTC. V usage is TRBV5-7 and J usage is TRBJ2-1; 12 nucleotides match TRBD2. Being an ORF, TRBV5-7 has a function that is uncertain. J lost 4 bases, V lost 4 bases, and 3 bases had no gene match. The CDR3 spans 15 residues.

The table lists this clone with a few counts. V usage is TRBV14 and J usage is TRBJ1-4; 8 nucleotides agree with TRBD1. Germline assignment: CDR1 SGHDN and CDR2 FVKESK. The CDR3 consists of 15 residues. The V and J ends lost 4 bases and 5 bases, in that order; junction bases with no gene match: 6. CDR3 DNA sequence: TGTGCCAGCAGCCCGGACAGGGCGTCGAATGAAAAACTGTTTTTT. It yields the protein CASSPDRASNEKLFF.

The V and J genes are TRBV27 and TRBJ1-5; D remains unclear. Per the germline V gene, CDR1 is MNHEY and CDR2 is SMNVEV (reference sequence). V was cut by 6 bases and J by 3 bases, with 12 bases left in between. This CDR3 is built from 14 residues. This CDR3 is CASSREGNNQPQHF. The DNA of the CDR3 is TGTGCCAGCAGCCGGGAGGGCAACAATCAGCCCCAGCATTTT.

The V gene is TRBV11-2, the J gene TRBJ1-2; TRBD1 matches at 10 bases. The CDR3 totals 15 residues. Trimming took 4 bases from V and 7 from J; bases not matched to a gene: 9. CDR1 SGHAT and CDR2 FQNNGV come from the germline V gene. The CDR3: CASSSRDRGFGGYTF. In DNA form, the CDR3 reads TGTGCCAGCAGCTCCCGGGACAGGGGTTTCGGTGGCTACACCTTC. The whole variable domain, remainder taken from reference TRBV11-2 and TRBJ1-2, is EAGVAQSPRYKIIEKRQSVAFWCNPISGHATLYWYQQILGQGPKLLIQFQNNGVVDDSQLPKDRFSAERLKGVDSTLKIQPAKLEDSAVYLCASSSRDRGFGGYTFGSGTRLTVV.

This chain joins TRBV11-3 and TRBJ2-5; possibly TRBD1 for D (5 bases). The germline CDR1 and CDR2 sequences are SGHNT and YENEEA. The ends were cut back, 0 bases at V and 5 bases at J, with 7 bases in the middle. The CDR3 spans 13 residues. CDR3 nucleotide sequence: TGTGCCAGCAGCTTAGATTCAGGGGAGACCCAGTACTTC. As protein: CASSLDSGETQYF.

The V call is TRBV6-5, the J call TRBJ1-3; D is possibly TRBD1 (5 bases). Germline V gene data show CDR1 as MNHEY and CDR2 as SVGAGI. Trimming took 5 bases from V and 4 from J, leaving 12 bases between them. This CDR3 is 14 amino acids long. Written as DNA, the CDR3 is TGTGCCAGCAGTGACGGGGGTCTGGGAAACACCATATATTTT. This gives the protein CASSDGGLGNTIYF.